Included here is one T cell receptor beta chain sequence, with context. What it binds is unknown. An end of the junction differs from the germline gene, which may be a read error. Constant-region reverse primers amplified full-length variable regions, followed by semi-nested Nested Universal Primer A PCR. Using its own MiXCR run on the 5' RACE reads, TCRdb lists one record per CDR3 protein. The repertoire holds under 9,500 distinct CDR3 sequences, around a third seen once, with roughly 5.7% in the top ten. Study-level findings and limits: Tumor memory CD4+ T cell TCR gene usage was found to cluster with blood and lymph node memory CD4+ cells and with lymph node naive CD4+ cells. Tumor Tregs overlapped most with tumor, then blood, naive CD4+ cells. The larger cohort examined one V-J beta rearrangement, not whole repertoires.

The sorted Tregs were CD4+CD25+CD127-/low cells. This CDR3 spans 14 amino acids. Sequences were obtained from Tregs sorted from blood. The chain combines TRBV12-3 or TRBV12-4 with TRBJ2-3; D possibly corresponds to TRBD2 (6 bases). The clonotype originates from a female donor with breast cancer. CDR3 amino acids: CASSPPTSTETQYF. DNA for the CDR3: TGTGCCAGCAGTCCCCCTACTAGCACAGAAACGCAGTATTTT.